The T cell receptor beta chain under discussion was sequenced for a study of T cells in Graves' hyperthyroidism and ophthalmopathy. General study points: Median prediction lead before ophthalmopathy onset was about 6.3 months with the model.

TCR beta CDR3 regions were amplified from RNA. First-round RT-PCR of the TCR CDR3 relied on the HTBI primer set. TCRdb passed the multiplex PCR reads through MiXCR, listing each CDR3 protein once. The sample contains over 650,000 distinct CDR3 sequences, approximately 16% of which appear only once. Points on this clonotype: Its antigen is still unknown.

Cells are PBMCs isolated from about 10 ml of fresh blood. The CDR3 is 13 residues long. CDR1 and CDR2 (germline): KGHDR, SFDVKD. V lost 5 bases to trimming and J lost 5 bases; unmatched junction nucleotides: 3. Sequencing used blood. The sequence was obtained from a man in his late teens or twenties with Graves' hyperthyroidism. This chain uses TRBV24-1 with TRBJ2-5; 8 bases fit TRBD1. This chain's CDR3 is CATSGQGRETQYF. The CDR3 bases are TGTGCCACCAGTGGACAGGGGAGGGAGACCCAGTACTTC.